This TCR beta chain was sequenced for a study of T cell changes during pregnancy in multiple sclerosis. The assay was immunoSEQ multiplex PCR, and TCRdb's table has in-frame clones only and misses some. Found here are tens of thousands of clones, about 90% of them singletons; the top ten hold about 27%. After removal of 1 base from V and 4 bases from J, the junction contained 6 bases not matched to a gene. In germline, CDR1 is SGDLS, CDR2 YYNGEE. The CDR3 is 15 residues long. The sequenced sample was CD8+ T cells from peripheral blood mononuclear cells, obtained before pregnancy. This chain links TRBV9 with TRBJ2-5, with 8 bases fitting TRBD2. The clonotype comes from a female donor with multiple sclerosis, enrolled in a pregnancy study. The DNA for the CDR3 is TGTGCCAGCAGCGTAAGGAGCGGGAGTAGAGAGACCCAGTACTTC. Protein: CASSVRSGSRETQYF.